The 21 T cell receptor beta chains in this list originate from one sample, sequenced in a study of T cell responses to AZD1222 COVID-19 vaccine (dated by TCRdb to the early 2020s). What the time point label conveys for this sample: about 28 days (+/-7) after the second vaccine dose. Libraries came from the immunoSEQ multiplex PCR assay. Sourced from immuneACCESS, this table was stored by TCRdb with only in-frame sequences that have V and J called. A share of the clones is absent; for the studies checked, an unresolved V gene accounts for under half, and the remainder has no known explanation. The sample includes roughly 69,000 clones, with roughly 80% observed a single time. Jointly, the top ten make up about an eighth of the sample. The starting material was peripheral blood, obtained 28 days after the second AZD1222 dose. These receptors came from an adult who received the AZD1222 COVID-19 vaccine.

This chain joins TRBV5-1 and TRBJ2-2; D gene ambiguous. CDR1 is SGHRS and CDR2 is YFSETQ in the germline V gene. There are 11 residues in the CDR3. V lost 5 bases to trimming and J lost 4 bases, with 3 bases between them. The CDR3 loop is CASRATGELFF. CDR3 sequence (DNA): TGCGCCAGCAGGGCCACCGGGGAGCTGTTTTTT.

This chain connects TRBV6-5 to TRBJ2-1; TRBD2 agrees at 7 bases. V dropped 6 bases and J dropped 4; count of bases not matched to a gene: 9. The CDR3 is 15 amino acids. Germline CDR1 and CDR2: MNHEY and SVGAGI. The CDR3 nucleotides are TGTGCCAGCAGCCACGAGGGTAGCGGGTACAATGAGCAGTTCTTC. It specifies CASSHEGSGYNEQFF.

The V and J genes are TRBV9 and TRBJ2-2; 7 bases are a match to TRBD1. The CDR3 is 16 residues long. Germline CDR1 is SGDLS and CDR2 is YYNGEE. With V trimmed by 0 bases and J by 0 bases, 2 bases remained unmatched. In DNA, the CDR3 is TGTGCCAGCAGCGTAGTTGGGACAGCGAACACCGGGGAGCTGTTTTTT. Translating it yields CASSVVGTANTGELFF.

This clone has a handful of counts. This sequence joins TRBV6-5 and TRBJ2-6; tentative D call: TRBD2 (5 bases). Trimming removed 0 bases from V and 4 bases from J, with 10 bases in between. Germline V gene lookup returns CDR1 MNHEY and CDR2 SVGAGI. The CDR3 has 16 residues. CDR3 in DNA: TGTGCCAGCAGTTACTCGACGGGGTCCGGGGCCAACGTCCTGACTTTC. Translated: CASSYSTGSGANVLTF.

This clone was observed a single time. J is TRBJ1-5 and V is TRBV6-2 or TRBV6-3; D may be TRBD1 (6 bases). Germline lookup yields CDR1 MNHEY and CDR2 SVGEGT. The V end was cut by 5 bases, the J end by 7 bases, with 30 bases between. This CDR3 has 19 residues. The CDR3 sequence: CASSPRNLITGTLWQPQHF. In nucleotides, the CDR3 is TGTGCCAGCAGTCCAAGAAATCTGATTACCGGGACACTTTGGCAGCCCCAGCATTTT.

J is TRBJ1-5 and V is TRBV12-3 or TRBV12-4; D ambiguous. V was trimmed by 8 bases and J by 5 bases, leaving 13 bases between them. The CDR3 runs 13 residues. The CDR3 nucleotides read TGTGCCAGCGGGCCAGAGGAGGATCAGCCCCAGCATTTT. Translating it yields CASGPEEDQPQHF.

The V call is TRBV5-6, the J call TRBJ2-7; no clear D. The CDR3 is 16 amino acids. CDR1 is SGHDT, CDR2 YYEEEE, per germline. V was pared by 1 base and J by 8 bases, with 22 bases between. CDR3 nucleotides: TGTGCCAGCAGCTTGTTGGTGAGTGCAGGCCTGGGCAAGCAGTACTTC. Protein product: CASSLLVSAGLGKQYF. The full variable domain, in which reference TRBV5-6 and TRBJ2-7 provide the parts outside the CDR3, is DAGVTQSPTHLIKTRGQQVTLRCSPKSGHDTVSWYQQALGQGPQFIFQYYEEEERQRGNFPDRFSGHQFPNYSSELNVNALLLGDSALYLCASSLLVSAGLGKQYFGPGTRLTVT.

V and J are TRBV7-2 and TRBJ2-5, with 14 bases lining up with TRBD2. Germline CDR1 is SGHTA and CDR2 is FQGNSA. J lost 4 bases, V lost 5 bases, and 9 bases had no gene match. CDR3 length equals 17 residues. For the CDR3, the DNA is TGTGCCAGCAGCCGTGGACTAGCGGGGGGAGGGCGAGAGACCCAGTACTTC. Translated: CASSRGLAGGGRETQYF.

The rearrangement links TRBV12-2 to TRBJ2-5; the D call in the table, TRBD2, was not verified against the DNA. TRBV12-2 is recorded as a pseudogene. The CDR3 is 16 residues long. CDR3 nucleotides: TGTGCAAGTCGCCCCCTAGCGGGGGCCTACGAAGAGACCCAGTACTTC. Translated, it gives CASRPLAGAYEETQYF.

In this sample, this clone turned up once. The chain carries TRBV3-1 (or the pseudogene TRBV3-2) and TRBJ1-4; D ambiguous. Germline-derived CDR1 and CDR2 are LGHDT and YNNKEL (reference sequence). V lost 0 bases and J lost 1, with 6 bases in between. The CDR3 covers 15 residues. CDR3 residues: CASSQERITNEKLFF. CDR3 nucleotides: TGTGCCAGCAGCCAAGAGAGGATAACTAATGAAAAACTGTTTTTT.

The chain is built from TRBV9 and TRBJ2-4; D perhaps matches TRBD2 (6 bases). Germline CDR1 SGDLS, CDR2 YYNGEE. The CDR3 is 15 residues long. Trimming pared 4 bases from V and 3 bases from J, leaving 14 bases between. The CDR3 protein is CASSSRDSHKNIQYF. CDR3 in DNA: TGTGCCAGCAGCTCCCGGGACTCTCACAAAAACATTCAGTACTTC.

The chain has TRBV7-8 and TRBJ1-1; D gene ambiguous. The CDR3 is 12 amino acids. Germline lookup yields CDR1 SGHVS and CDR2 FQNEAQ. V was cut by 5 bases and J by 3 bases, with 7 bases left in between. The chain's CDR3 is CASSQLDTEAFF. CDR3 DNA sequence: TGTGCCAGCAGCCAGTTGGACACTGAAGCTTTCTTT.

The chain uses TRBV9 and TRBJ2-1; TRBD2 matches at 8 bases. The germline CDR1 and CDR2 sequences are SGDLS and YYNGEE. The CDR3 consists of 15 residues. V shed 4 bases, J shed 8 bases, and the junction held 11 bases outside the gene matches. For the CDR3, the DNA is TGTGCCAGCAGCCAAGTAGCGGGGACACAATATGAGCAGTTCTTC. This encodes CASSQVAGTQYEQFF.

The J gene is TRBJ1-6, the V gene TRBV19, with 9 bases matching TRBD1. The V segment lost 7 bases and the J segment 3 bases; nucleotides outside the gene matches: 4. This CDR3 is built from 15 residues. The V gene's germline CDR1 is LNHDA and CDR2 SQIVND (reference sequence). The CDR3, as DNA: TGTGCCAGTAAGGACAGGGGATACTATAATTCACCCCTCCACTTT. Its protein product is CASKDRGYYNSPLHF.

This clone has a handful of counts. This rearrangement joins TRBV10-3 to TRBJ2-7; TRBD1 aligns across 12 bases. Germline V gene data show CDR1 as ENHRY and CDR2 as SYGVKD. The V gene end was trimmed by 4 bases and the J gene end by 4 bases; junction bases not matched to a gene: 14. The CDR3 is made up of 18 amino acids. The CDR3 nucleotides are TGTGCCATCAGTGGGCTGGGAGGGACAGGGGGCTCTCTATACGAGCAGTACTTC. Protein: CAISGLGGTGGSLYEQYF.

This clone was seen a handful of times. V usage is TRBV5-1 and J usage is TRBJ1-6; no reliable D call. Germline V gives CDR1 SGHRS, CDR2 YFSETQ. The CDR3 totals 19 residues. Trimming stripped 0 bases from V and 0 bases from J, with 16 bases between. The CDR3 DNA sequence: TGCGCCAGCAGCTTGGGAGGTTATCGGAGCGCCTCCTATAATTCACCCCTCCACTTT. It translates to CASSLGGYRSASYNSPLHF.

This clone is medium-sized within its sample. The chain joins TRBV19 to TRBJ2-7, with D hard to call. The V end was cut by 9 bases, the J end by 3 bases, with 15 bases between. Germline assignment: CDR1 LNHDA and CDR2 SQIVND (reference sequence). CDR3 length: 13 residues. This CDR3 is CASAVSKFYEQYF. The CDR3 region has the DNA TGTGCCAGCGCGGTGTCAAAATTCTACGAGCAGTACTTC.

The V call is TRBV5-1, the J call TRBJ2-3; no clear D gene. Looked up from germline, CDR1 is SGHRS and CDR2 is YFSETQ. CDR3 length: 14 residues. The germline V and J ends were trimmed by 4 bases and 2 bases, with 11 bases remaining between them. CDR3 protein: CASSLDQYTDTQYF. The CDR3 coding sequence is TGCGCCAGCAGCCTAGACCAGTACACAGATACGCAGTATTTT.

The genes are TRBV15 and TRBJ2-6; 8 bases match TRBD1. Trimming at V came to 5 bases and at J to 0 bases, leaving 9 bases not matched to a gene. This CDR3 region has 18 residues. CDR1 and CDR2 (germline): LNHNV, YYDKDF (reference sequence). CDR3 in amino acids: CATSGLRDRSSGANVLTF. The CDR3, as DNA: TGTGCCACCAGCGGATTACGGGACAGGAGCTCTGGGGCCAACGTCCTGACTTTC.

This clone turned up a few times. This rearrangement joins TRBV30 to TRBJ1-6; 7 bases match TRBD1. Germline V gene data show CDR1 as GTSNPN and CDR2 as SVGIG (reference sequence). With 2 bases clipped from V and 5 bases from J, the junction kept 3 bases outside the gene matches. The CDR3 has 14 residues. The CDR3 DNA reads TGTGCCTGGAGTCGCGGGACAGATAATTCACCCCTCCACTTT. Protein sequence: CAWSRGTDNSPLHF.

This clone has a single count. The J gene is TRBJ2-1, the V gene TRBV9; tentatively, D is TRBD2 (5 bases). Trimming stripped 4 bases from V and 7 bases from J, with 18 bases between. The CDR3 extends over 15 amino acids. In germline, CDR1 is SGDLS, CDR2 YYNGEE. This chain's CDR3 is CASSSRASLTNEQFF. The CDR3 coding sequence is TGTGCCAGCAGCTCACGGGCTAGCCTTACAAATGAGCAGTTCTTC.